This T cell receptor beta chain originates from a study of T cell responses to AZD1222 COVID-19 vaccine. As for the study in general: Researchers grouped second doses given at about 4 or about 12 weeks into one pool.

Some clones are missing from TCRdb's copy, which holds only in-frame ones; the method was immunoSEQ multiplex PCR. The data show 95,000 to 100,000 clones, roughly 86% seen once. The study, taken as a whole, reports: Clonal diversity was possibly underestimated, and white British individuals and females predominated among donors. Epitopes outside B.1.351 and B.1.1.7 mutated regions reportedly drew nearly half of spike TCRs. Repertoire sampling occurred only after the peak T cell response.

Concerning this clone itself: Its matching antigen is unknown.

The germline V gene has CDR1 MDHEN and CDR2 SYDVKM. V was pared by 10 bases and J by 1 base, with 13 bases between. This CDR3 has 13 residues. The sequence was obtained from an adult in good health. The chain employs TRBV28 and TRBJ1-1; D is undetermined. Sequencing used peripheral blood, obtained on day 0 of AZD1222 vaccination. The CDR3 region is CATLGLANTEAFF. CDR3 coding DNA: TGTGCCACCCTCGGGCTGGCGAACACTGAAGCTTTCTTT.